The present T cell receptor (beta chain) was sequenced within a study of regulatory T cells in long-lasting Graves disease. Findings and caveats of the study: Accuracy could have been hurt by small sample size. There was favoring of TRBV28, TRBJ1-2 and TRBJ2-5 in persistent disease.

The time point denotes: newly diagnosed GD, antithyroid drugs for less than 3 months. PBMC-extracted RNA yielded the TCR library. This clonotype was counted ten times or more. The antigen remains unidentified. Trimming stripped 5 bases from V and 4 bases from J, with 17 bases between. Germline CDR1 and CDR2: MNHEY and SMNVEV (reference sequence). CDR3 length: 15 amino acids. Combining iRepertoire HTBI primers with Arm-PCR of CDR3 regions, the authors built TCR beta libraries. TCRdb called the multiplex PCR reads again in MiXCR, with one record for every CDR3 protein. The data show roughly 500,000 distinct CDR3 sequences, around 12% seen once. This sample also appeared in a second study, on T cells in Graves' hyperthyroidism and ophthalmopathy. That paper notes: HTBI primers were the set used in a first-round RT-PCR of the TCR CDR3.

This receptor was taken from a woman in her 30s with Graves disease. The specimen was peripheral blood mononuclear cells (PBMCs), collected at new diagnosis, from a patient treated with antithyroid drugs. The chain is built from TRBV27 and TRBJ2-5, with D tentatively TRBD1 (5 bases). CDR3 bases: TGTGCCAGCAGTCCCCTTGAGACAGTGACAGAGACCCAGTACTTC. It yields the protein CASSPLETVTETQYF.